This T cell receptor (beta chain) was captured in a study of metastatic and nonmetastatic thyroid tumors. Study as a whole: Repertoires from blood and tumor or nodule tissue of malignant and benign thyroid patients were compared.

The entire patient cohort was treatment-naive prior to thyroid surgery. Per the study methods: Variation in CDR3 across clinicopathological groups served as the basis for constructing a distant-metastasis classifier in papillary thyroid cancer. TCRdb re-clonotyped the PCR reads through MiXCR. TCRdb's processing, not the authors', yielded these V and J calls. The table has about 40,000 clones, roughly a sixth seen once. This clone was detected ten times or more. The clonotype comes from a female donor with papillary thyroid cancer or a benign thyroid nodule (not recorded which). Some clones in this sample may be carry-over from other donors' samples. Specimen: blood.

The CDR3 spells CASSPDWNEQFF. CDR3 coding DNA: TGTGCCAGCAGCCCTGACTGGAATGAGCAGTTCTTC. The V gene is TRBV4-2, the J gene TRBJ2-1, with no clear D. The V end was cut by 4 bases, the J end by 7 bases, with 8 bases between. Germline CDR1 reads LGHNA; CDR2 reads YNFKEQ. CDR3 length: 12 residues.